The 26 T cell receptor beta chains in this list originate from one sample, sequenced in a study of cytomegalovirus exposure and HLA in healthy donors. Primers included in the PCR were 60 Vbeta and 13 Jbeta primers. The data were produced by immunoSEQ multiplex PCR, yet TCRdb's version contains in-frame clones alone and is incomplete. The repertoire holds about 210,000 clones, with more than 75% as singletons. Source material: PBMCs. The receptor source for this set is a girl aged 2 to 10 in good health and CMV-seronegative.

Concerning this clone: The identical CDR3 is also encoded by other nucleotide sequences in the sample. This sequence joins TRBV27 and TRBJ2-7; the D gene is possibly TRBD1 (6 bases). With 5 bases removed from V and 5 bases from J, the gap between germline ends came to 13 bases. Germline CDR1 MNHEY, CDR2 SMNVEV (reference sequence). This CDR3 spans 13 amino acids. Here the CDR3 reads CASSPQGMHEQYF. Written as DNA, the CDR3 is TGTGCCAGCAGTCCTCAGGGGATGCACGAGCAGTACTTC.

The chain employs TRBV7-9 and TRBJ1-2; 10 bases line up with TRBD1. Trimming took 4 bases from V and 5 from J; bases not matched to a gene: 10. Looked up from germline, CDR1 is SEHNR and CDR2 is FQNEAQ (reference sequence). The CDR3 has 16 residues. For the CDR3, the DNA is TGTGCCAGCAGCTCACCTACGACAGGGGGCGTTTATGGCTACACCTTC. Translated, it gives CASSSPTTGGVYGYTF. Using reference TRBV7-9 and TRBJ1-2 for the parts outside the CDR3, the full variable domain is DTGVSQNPRHKITKRGQNVTFRCDPISEHNRLYWYRQTLGQGPEFLTYFQNEAQLEKSRLLSDRFSAERPKGSFSTLEIQRTEQGDSAMYLCASSSPTTGGVYGYTFGSGTRLTVV.

This rearrangement joins TRBV30 to TRBJ2-3; 9 nucleotides match TRBD2. The junction had 14 bases not matched to a gene; V was cut back by 5 bases and J by 8 bases. CDR1 and CDR2 from the germline V gene are GTSNPN and SVGIG (reference sequence). This CDR3 is 15 amino acids long. CDR3 nucleotides: TGTGCCTGGGATCACAGGTTGGCGGGGGGGGTTACGCAGTATTTT. Protein: CAWDHRLAGGVTQYF. Combining the CDR3 with reference TRBV30 and TRBJ2-3 gives the whole variable domain SQTIHQWPATLVQPVGSPLSLECTVEGTSNPNLYWYRQAAGRGLQLLFYSVGIGQISSEVPQNLSASRPQDRQFILSSKKLLLSDSGFYLCAWDHRLAGGVTQYFGPGTRLTVL.

The DNA for the CDR3 is TGCAGCGTTGAATTATGGACTAGCGGGAGCACAGATACGCAGTATTTT. Translating it yields CSVELWTSGSTDTQYF. The chain employs TRBV29-1 and TRBJ2-3, with 11 bases fitting TRBD2. Germline values: CDR1 SQVTM, CDR2 ANQGSEA. V lost 2 bases and J lost 0; bases outside the gene matches: 4. The CDR3 is made up of 16 amino acids.

This chain uses TRBV19 with TRBJ2-5, with 11 bases aligning to TRBD1. The germline V gene encodes CDR1 LNHDA and CDR2 SQIVND (reference sequence). The CDR3 length is 15 residues. After removal of 5 bases from V and 5 bases from J, the junction contained 7 bases not matched to a gene. The CDR3 DNA reads as TGTGCCAGTAGTGTTGGACAGGGGGCCGCGGAGACCCAGTACTTC. This sequence encodes CASSVGQGAAETQYF.

This clone was detected only once. This chain links TRBV2 with TRBJ1-4; D remains unclear. The CDR3 is made up of 12 amino acids. CDR1 is SNHLY, CDR2 FYNNEI, per germline. Trimming removed 8 bases at V and 4 bases at J, with 8 bases between. Written as DNA, the CDR3 is TGTGCCAGCTGTCAGTTTAATGAAAAACTGTTTTTT. This encodes CASCQFNEKLFF.

V is TRBV2 and J is TRBJ2-1; D may be TRBD2 (6 bases). CDR1 and CDR2 from the germline V gene are SNHLY and FYNNEI. The V gene lost 6 bases and the J gene lost 0 bases, with 15 bases spanning the gap. The CDR3 runs 16 residues. The CDR3 coding sequence is TGTGCCAGCAGCCCAAGGGGCGGGACCTCCTACAATGAGCAGTTCTTC. This codes for CASSPRGGTSYNEQFF.

The chain combines TRBV7-9 with TRBJ2-2; 9 positions match TRBD2. Germline values: CDR1 SEHNR, CDR2 FQNEAQ (reference sequence). This CDR3 comprises 15 residues. The V and J ends lost 5 bases and 6 bases, in that order; junction bases with no gene match: 7. The CDR3 coding sequence is TGTGCCAGCAGCCCAGGACTAGCGCGGGCCGGGGAGCTGTTTTTT. This encodes CASSPGLARAGELFF. Combining the CDR3 with reference TRBV7-9 and TRBJ2-2 gives the whole variable domain DTGVSQNPRHKITKRGQNVTFRCDPISEHNRLYWYRQTLGQGPEFLTYFQNEAQLEKSRLLSDRFSAERPKGSFSTLEIQRTEQGDSAMYLCASSPGLARAGELFFGEGSRLTVL.

The rearrangement uses TRBV29-1 and TRBJ2-7, with 7 nucleotides matching TRBD1. In germline, CDR1 is SQVTM, CDR2 ANQGSEA. CDR3 length equals 11 residues. With V trimmed by 6 bases and J by 3 bases, 2 bases remained unmatched. The CDR3: CSVWTGYEQYF. The CDR3 DNA sequence: TGCAGCGTATGGACAGGCTACGAGCAGTACTTC.

The chain combines TRBV4-1 with TRBJ2-1; 8 positions match TRBD2. Looked up from germline, CDR1 is MGHRA and CDR2 is YSYEKL. The J segment lost 12 bases and the V segment lost 0 bases, leaving 10 bases of the junction unmatched. The CDR3 is 15 residues long. Here the CDR3 reads CASSQDPGGVRRQFF. The CDR3 nucleotides are TGCGCCAGCAGCCAAGATCCGGGGGGGGTACGTCGGCAGTTCTTC.

V usage is TRBV29-1 and J usage is TRBJ2-7; 10 nucleotides align to TRBD1. CDR3 size: 13 residues. V trimming: 5 bases; J trimming: 6 bases; junction bases outside the gene matches: 7. CDR1 is SQVTM and CDR2 is ANQGSEA in the germline V gene. The CDR3 bases are TGCAGCGTTTGGGGACAGGGGAGGGGCGAGCAGTACTTC. It translates to CSVWGQGRGEQYF.

The chain combines TRBV10-3 with TRBJ1-1, with a possible D match to TRBD1 (5 bases). The V end was cut by 3 bases, the J end by 3 bases, with 8 bases between. Per the germline V gene, CDR1 is ENHRY and CDR2 is SYGVKD. CDR3 size: 13 residues. The chain's CDR3 is CAISDRAYTEAFF. CDR3 DNA: TGTGCCATCAGTGACAGGGCCTACACTGAAGCTTTCTTT.

The V and J genes are TRBV10-1 and TRBJ1-1, with D perhaps matching TRBD1 (5 bases). The V gene lost 2 bases and the J gene lost 6 bases, with 16 bases spanning the gap. Germline V gene data show CDR1 as WNHNN and CDR2 as SYGVQD (reference sequence). The CDR3 runs 15 residues. This CDR3 reads CASSEMRQGIAEAFF. In DNA, the CDR3 is TGCGCCAGCAGTGAGATGCGGCAGGGAATCGCTGAAGCTTTCTTT.

The J gene is TRBJ2-7, the V gene TRBV19, with TRBD1 matching over 12 bases. The CDR3 has 22 amino acids. The J segment lost 6 bases and the V segment lost 3 bases, leaving 27 bases of the junction unmatched. Germline-derived CDR1 and CDR2 are LNHDA and SQIVND (reference sequence). CDR3 bases: TGTGCCAGTAGTATGGGAGCCTTTACTCCGTCCCGGGACAGGGGGCGAAGGGGCGAGCAGTACTTC. The encoded protein is CASSMGAFTPSRDRGRRGEQYF.

This chain uses TRBV30 with TRBJ1-1; D ambiguous. Trimming pared 2 bases from V and 3 bases from J, leaving 19 bases between. The CDR3 is made up of 16 amino acids. The germline V gene has CDR1 GTSNPN and CDR2 SVGIG (reference sequence). CDR3 sequence: CAWSSPLVAGYTEAFF. CDR3 DNA sequence: TGTGCCTGGAGTTCACCCCTTGTTGCAGGATACACTGAAGCTTTCTTT.

This clone has a handful of counts. This rearrangement joins TRBV4-2 to TRBJ2-1; a weak D match, TRBD2 (6 bases). CDR1 LGHNA and CDR2 YNFKEQ come from the germline V gene. CDR3 length: 16 residues. Trimming took off 0 bases at V and 0 bases at J, with 9 bases between the two ends. The DNA of the CDR3 is TGTGCCAGCAGCCAAGACGGGACTTACTCCTACAATGAGCAGTTCTTC. Protein: CASSQDGTYSYNEQFF.

The rearrangement joins TRBV2 to TRBJ1-2; 7 bases fit TRBD1. The V gene end was trimmed by 6 bases and the J gene end by 4 bases; junction bases not matched to a gene: 14. This CDR3 has 16 amino acids. CDR1 is SNHLY and CDR2 is FYNNEI in the germline V gene. This CDR3 reads CASRVQGGVGGYGYTF. CDR3 coding DNA: TGTGCCAGCAGGGTCCAGGGGGGCGTGGGTGGCTATGGCTACACCTTC.

The chain links TRBV19 to TRBJ2-7; the match to TRBD1 covers 10 bases. The CDR3 runs 13 residues. Trimming removed 5 bases from V and 5 bases from J; junction bases left unmatched: 3. Per the germline V gene, CDR1 is LNHDA and CDR2 is SQIVND (reference sequence). The CDR3 sequence: CASSPTGGHEQYF. CDR3 in DNA: TGTGCCAGTAGTCCGACAGGGGGCCACGAGCAGTACTTC.

This clone has just a few counts. The chain joins TRBV5-1 to TRBJ2-1, with D maybe TRBD2 (5 bases). Germline assignment: CDR1 SGHRS and CDR2 YFSETQ. V lost 0 bases, J lost 10 bases, and 11 bases lay in between. The CDR3 contains 13 residues. The CDR3 DNA reads TGCGCCAGCAGCTTGGATGGGTCGGGGGAGCAGTTCTTC. The encoded protein is CASSLDGSGEQFF.

CDR3 in DNA: TGTGCCAGCAGCCCCGGACTAGGAGGGGGGCAAGAGACCCAGTACTTC. Translation: CASSPGLGGGQETQYF. The rearrangement joins TRBV5-4 to TRBJ2-5; possibly TRBD2 for D (7 bases). Trimming cost V 4 bases and J 2 bases, with 18 bases left between them. The CDR3 contains 16 residues. Germline V CDR1 and CDR2: SGHNT, YYREEE (reference sequence).

This clone was counted a few times. This CDR3 is CASSGVSGNTIYF. DNA for the CDR3: TGTGCCAGCTCAGGGGTGTCTGGAAACACCATATATTTT. The rearrangement links TRBV2 to TRBJ1-3, with D maybe TRBD1 (6 bases). Trimming cost V 8 bases and J 1 base, with 9 bases left between them. There are 13 residues in the CDR3. Per germline, CDR1 SNHLY and CDR2 FYNNEI. The full variable domain, in which reference TRBV2 and TRBJ1-3 provide the parts outside the CDR3, is EPEVTQTPSHQVTQMGQEVILRCVPISNHLYFYWYRQILGQKVEFLVSFYNNEISEKSEIFDDQFSVERPDGSNFTLKIRSTKLEDSAMYFCASSGVSGNTIYFGEGSWLTVV.

The chain recombines TRBV6-5 with TRBJ2-1, with 7 bases aligning to TRBD2. The CDR3 has 14 amino acids. Germline V gene sequence: CDR1 MNHEY, CDR2 SVGAGI. The V gene end was trimmed by 7 bases and the J gene end by 9 bases; junction bases not matched to a gene: 12. The CDR3 coding sequence is TGTGCCAGCACCCCAAAGGCGGGCGGGGGTGAGCAGTTCTTC. Translated, it gives CASTPKAGGGEQFF.

This chain connects TRBV28 to TRBJ2-7, with 10 bases matching TRBD2. Germline V lookup: CDR1 MDHEN, CDR2 SYDVKM. V lost 6 bases and J lost 3; bases outside the gene matches: 11. The CDR3 loop spans 16 amino acids. In nucleotides, the CDR3 is TGTGCCAGCAGCCCCCCGACTAGCGGGCCGCTCTACGAGCAGTACTTC. Encoded protein: CASSPPTSGPLYEQYF. Drawing the rest from reference TRBV28 and TRBJ2-7, the complete variable domain is DVKVTQSSRYLVKRTGEKVFLECVQDMDHENMFWYRQDPGLGLRLIYFSYDVKMKEKGDIPEGYSVSREKKERFSLILESASTNQTSMYLCASSPPTSGPLYEQYFGPGTRLTVT.

The chain has TRBV5-6 and TRBJ2-7, with a possible D match to TRBD1 (5 bases). V lost 4 bases, J lost 8 bases, and 28 bases lay in between. Germline CDR1 is SGHDT and CDR2 is YYEEEE. CDR3 length equals 17 residues. The CDR3 nucleotides read TGTGCCAGCAGCCAATTGCATAAGGGGCTAAACACTACGAAGCAGTACTTC. Its translation: CASSQLHKGLNTTKQYF.

The chain employs TRBV2 and TRBJ1-1; 8 bases map to TRBD1. Germline V CDR1 and CDR2: SNHLY, FYNNEI. V lost 5 bases, J lost 3 bases, and 5 bases stayed unmatched. The CDR3 loop spans 14 amino acids. This CDR3 reads CASSNRGGDTEAFF. The CDR3 region has the DNA TGTGCCAGCAGTAACAGGGGGGGCGACACTGAAGCTTTCTTT.

This chain uses TRBV19 with TRBJ2-2, with 11 positions matching TRBD2. The ends lost 9 bases at V and 4 bases at J; junction bases unmatched: 19. The CDR3 runs 19 residues. Germline CDR1 LNHDA, CDR2 SQIVND (reference sequence). The DNA for the CDR3 is TGTGCCAGCCTGCAGGGGGGGCTAGCGGGAGGATTGCGCACCGGGGAGCTGTTTTTT. Its protein is CASLQGGLAGGLRTGELFF.